Listed here are 30 T cell receptor beta chains from one sample, sequenced in a study of tumor-infiltrating lymphocytes in localized non-small cell lung cancer. The repertoire was sequenced with immunoSEQ multiplex PCR; TCRdb's copy has only in-frame clones and lacks some. The profile shows around 16,000 clones, around 72% of them singletons. Source material: lung tumor tissue. These receptor sequences come from a human donor with non-small cell lung cancer.

The chain recombines TRBV7-9 with TRBJ1-2; a possible D gene is TRBD1 (6 bases). The CDR3 spans 15 residues. The germline V and J ends were trimmed by 1 base and 0 bases, with 9 bases remaining between them. Germline V CDR1 and CDR2: SEHNR, FQNEAQ (reference sequence). The CDR3 DNA sequence: TGTGCCAGCAGCTTAGAGGCAGGGGCTAACTATGGCTACACCTTC. Protein: CASSLEAGANYGYTF.

The V and J genes are TRBV18 and TRBJ2-5, with TRBD2 identical over 11 bases. The CDR3 has 16 residues. The trim removed 3 bases at V and 2 bases at J, leaving 5 bases unmatched. Per germline, CDR1 KGHSH and CDR2 LQKENI. CDR3 amino acids: CASSPGTSGKQETQYF. The CDR3 DNA sequence: TGTGCCAGCTCACCGGGGACTAGCGGAAAACAAGAGACCCAGTACTTC.

The CDR3 sequence is CARGGEGGNENTEAFF. The CDR3 nucleotides are TGCGCCAGGGGGGGGGAGGGCGGGAATGAGAACACTGAAGCTTTCTTT. The chain links TRBV4-1 to TRBJ1-1; D may be TRBD1 (5 bases). Trimming took off 9 bases at V and 1 base at J, with 21 bases between the two ends. The CDR3 consists of 16 residues. From germline, CDR1 is MGHRA and CDR2 YSYEKL.

The sample holds a few counts of this clone. The chain employs TRBV11-2 and TRBJ2-3; D gene uncertain. Per the germline V gene, CDR1 is SGHAT and CDR2 is FQNNGV. The germline V and J ends were trimmed by 3 bases and 4 bases, with 5 bases remaining between them. The CDR3 runs 12 residues. Written as DNA, the CDR3 is TGTGCCAGCAGCTTTTCGGCAGATACGCAGTATTTT. Translated, it gives CASSFSADTQYF.

This clone was detected only once. The rearrangement links TRBV7-8 to TRBJ2-7; 12 bases agree with TRBD2. CDR3 length: 16 amino acids. CDR1 SGHVS and CDR2 FQNEAQ come from the germline V gene. With 3 bases clipped from V and 2 bases from J, the junction kept 5 bases outside the gene matches. CDR3 protein: CASSFRLAGETYEQYF. In nucleotides, the CDR3 is TGTGCCAGCAGCTTCCGACTAGCGGGGGAAACCTACGAGCAGTACTTC.

This sequence joins TRBV7-9 and TRBJ1-4; 9 bases map to TRBD1. The CDR3 runs to 15 residues. After removal of 5 bases from V and 7 bases from J, the junction contained 8 bases not matched to a gene. The germline CDR1 and CDR2 sequences are SEHNR and FQNEAQ (reference sequence). Here the CDR3 DNA reads TGTGCCAGCAGCGCGGGACAGGGTTGGGGTGAAAAACTGTTTTTT. Its protein is CASSAGQGWGEKLFF.

This clone was observed a few times. The chain joins TRBV28 to TRBJ2-2; 7 bases are shared with TRBD2. Trimming cost V 7 bases and J 7 bases; bases outside gene matches: 12. Per the germline V gene, CDR1 is MDHEN and CDR2 is SYDVKM. This CDR3 spans 15 amino acids. For the CDR3, the DNA is TGTGCCAGCACTTTCGGCGGGAGTGGGGACGGGGAGCTGTTTTTT. Its protein product is CASTFGGSGDGELFF.

The chain recombines TRBV9 with TRBJ2-3; TRBD2 matches at 7 bases. Germline V gene lookup returns CDR1 SGDLS and CDR2 YYNGEE. This CDR3 contains 16 residues. V was clipped by 4 bases and J by 4 bases; unmatched bases: 12. This chain's CDR3 is CASSRRAGVGPDTQYF. The CDR3 DNA reads as TGTGCCAGCAGCCGACGGGCGGGAGTGGGCCCAGATACGCAGTATTTT.

The genes are TRBV29-1 and TRBJ2-1, with D possibly being TRBD1 (5 bases). CDR1 is SQVTM and CDR2 is ANQGSEA in the germline V gene. The CDR3 runs to 16 residues. V lost 1 base to trimming and J lost 3 bases, with 16 bases between them. The CDR3 nucleotides read TGCAGCGTTGAAGGGTTTGGGCAAAGGGGCTACAATGAGCAGTTCTTC. Encoded protein: CSVEGFGQRGYNEQFF.

The V and J genes are TRBV27 and TRBJ2-7; perhaps D is TRBD1 or TRBD2 (5 bases each). The CDR3 loop spans 14 amino acids. V was clipped by 3 bases and J by 2 bases, with 11 bases between them. CDR1 MNHEY and CDR2 SMNVEV come from the germline V gene (reference sequence). The CDR3, as DNA: TGTGCCAGCAGTTTTCGGGGCGCCCCCTACGAGCAGTACTTC. As protein: CASSFRGAPYEQYF.

The genes are TRBV28 and TRBJ1-2; D is ambiguous. V gave up 5 bases and J gave up 5 bases, with 15 bases separating them. Germline CDR1 and CDR2: MDHEN and SYDVKM. The CDR3 sequence is 14 residues long. The CDR3 loop reads CASSPQVWTYGYTF. For the CDR3, the DNA is TGTGCCAGCAGTCCGCAGGTTTGGACTTATGGCTACACCTTC.

The V gene is TRBV5-1, the J gene TRBJ2-2, with a possible D match to TRBD1 (5 bases). The V gene's germline CDR1 is SGHRS and CDR2 YFSETQ. V was cut by 0 bases and J by 6 bases, with 9 bases left in between. This CDR3 contains 14 residues. The CDR3: CASSLAQGPGELFF. CDR3 bases: TGCGCCAGCAGCTTGGCCCAGGGCCCCGGGGAGCTGTTTTTT.

The chain combines TRBV30 with TRBJ1-6, with D perhaps matching TRBD1 (6 bases). CDR3 length: 13 amino acids. Germline V gene lookup returns CDR1 GTSNPN and CDR2 SVGIG (reference sequence). Trimming cost V 3 bases and J 6 bases, with 9 bases left between them. The CDR3 sequence is CAWRGAVNSPLHF. In nucleotides, the CDR3 is TGTGCCTGGAGGGGGGCAGTTAATTCACCCCTCCACTTT. Full variable domain (outside the CDR3, taken from reference TRBV30 and TRBJ1-6): SQTIHQWPATLVQPVGSPLSLECTVEGTSNPNLYWYRQAAGRGLQLLFYSVGIGQISSEVPQNLSASRPQDRQFILSSKKLLLSDSGFYLCAWRGAVNSPLHFGNGTRLTVT.

The genes are TRBV19 and TRBJ2-3, with D perhaps given as TRBD1 or TRBD2 (6 bases each). The CDR3 spans 17 residues. CDR1 LNHDA and CDR2 SQIVND come from the germline V gene (reference sequence). V gave up 2 bases and J gave up 2 bases, with 17 bases separating them. CDR3 region: CASSIRGRGPSTDTQYF. The CDR3 nucleotides read TGTGCCAGTAGTATAAGGGGTCGGGGGCCCTCCACAGATACGCAGTATTTT.

The chain links TRBV2 to TRBJ2-1; D gene unclear. With 5 bases removed from V and 10 bases from J, the gap between germline ends came to 12 bases. Germline loops: CDR1 SNHLY, CDR2 FYNNEI. There are 12 residues in the CDR3. CDR3 residues: CASSTPFAEQFF. The CDR3 DNA reads as TGTGCCAGCAGTACCCCTTTCGCGGAGCAGTTCTTC.

The chain couples TRBV6-1 to TRBJ2-3, with unresolved D. CDR1 is MNHNS and CDR2 is SASEGT in the germline V gene. V was cut by 6 bases and J by 7 bases, with 5 bases left in between. The CDR3 spans 10 residues. DNA of the CDR3: TGTGCCAGCAGGAAATATACGCAGTATTTT. Translated, it gives CASRKYTQYF.

This clone was seen a single time. The chain carries TRBV7-8 and TRBJ1-6; the D gene is possibly TRBD1 (5 bases). V was clipped by 5 bases and J by 1 base, with 9 bases between them. The CDR3 is made up of 15 amino acids. Germline V gene lookup returns CDR1 SGHVS and CDR2 FQNEAQ. The CDR3 sequence: CASSPGSSYNSPLHF. DNA for the CDR3: TGTGCCAGCAGCCCAGGGTCATCCTATAATTCACCCCTCCACTTT.

The V gene is TRBV10-3, the J gene TRBJ2-3; 9 bases map to TRBD2. Germline assignment: CDR1 ENHRY and CDR2 SYGVKD. J gave up 2 bases and V 3 bases, and 12 bases lay outside the gene matches. The CDR3 is 18 amino acids. The CDR3 bases are TGTGCCATCAGTGATGGGGTTGGAGCGGGGGGACTCACAGATACGCAGTATTTT. This encodes CAISDGVGAGGLTDTQYF.

In this sample, this clone turned up once. V gene TRBV9 combines with J gene TRBJ2-7, with unresolved D. V lost 1 base to trimming and J lost 5 bases, with 10 bases between them. This CDR3 has 13 residues. The germline CDR1 and CDR2 sequences are SGDLS and YYNGEE. The CDR3 DNA reads as TGTGCCAGCAGCGTAAGCCTTTATAACGAGCAGTACTTC. Residues: CASSVSLYNEQYF.

The chain couples TRBV10-3 to TRBJ2-1; 12 bases match TRBD2. Per the germline V gene, CDR1 is ENHRY and CDR2 is SYGVKD. The trim removed 5 bases at V and 6 bases at J, leaving 11 bases unmatched. The CDR3 loop spans 17 amino acids. The CDR3 nucleotides read TGTGCCATCAGTACCGGGACTAGCGGGTGGGGGGCCAATGAGCAGTTCTTC. Its protein is CAISTGTSGWGANEQFF.

The rearrangement joins TRBV27 to TRBJ2-1; 14 bases align to TRBD2. CDR3 length equals 13 residues. CDR1 and CDR2 from the germline V gene are MNHEY and SMNVEV (reference sequence). Unmatched junction bases numbered 1, after V lost 8 bases and J lost 7 bases. CDR3 sequence (DNA): TGTGCCAGCGGACTAGCGGGAGGTAATGAGCAGTTCTTC. Translating gives CASGLAGGNEQFF.

This clone appeared a few times. The chain combines TRBV19 with TRBJ1-5; TRBD1 matches 7 bases. Germline assignment: CDR1 LNHDA and CDR2 SQIVND (reference sequence). The CDR3 length is 14 residues. With 5 bases clipped from V and 3 bases from J, the junction kept 4 bases outside the gene matches. The CDR3 region is CASSVQGTNQPQHF. For the CDR3, the DNA is TGTGCCAGTAGTGTACAGGGGACCAATCAGCCCCAGCATTTT.

This clone was counted only a few times. CDR3 bases: TGTGCCAGCAGGGACGGGGGCGGGGAGCTGTTTTTT. This translates into CASRDGGGELFF. The chain couples TRBV6-6 to TRBJ2-2, with D possibly being TRBD2 (6 bases). Deletions cut 6 bases from V and 7 bases from J, with 9 bases between. This CDR3 has 12 residues. From germline, CDR1 is MNHNY and CDR2 SVGAGI (reference sequence).

This clone was recorded only once. The chain couples TRBV5-1 to TRBJ1-1; weak D call: TRBD1 (5 bases). Per the germline V gene, CDR1 is SGHRS and CDR2 is YFSETQ. The CDR3 loop spans 14 amino acids. V was cut by 4 bases and J by 10 bases, with 20 bases left in between. The CDR3 DNA reads TGCGCCAGCAGCCTCCAATCGGGGGAAACGGGAGCTTTCTTT. This sequence encodes CASSLQSGETGAFF.

The chain combines TRBV10-2 with TRBJ1-1, with unresolved D. V was cut by 5 bases and J by 1 base, with 11 bases left in between. In germline, CDR1 is WSHSY, CDR2 SAAADI. This CDR3 has 14 amino acids. CDR3 DNA sequence: TGCGCCAGCAGTCTTACCGACACGAACACTGAAGCTTTCTTT. As protein: CASSLTDTNTEAFF.

The gene calls are TRBV18 and TRBJ2-1; 7 bases are a match to TRBD1. Germline-derived CDR1 and CDR2 are KGHSH and LQKENI. This CDR3 is 15 amino acids long. V was pared by 5 bases and J by 0 bases, with 4 bases of the junction left unmatched. The CDR3 DNA follows: TGTGCCAGCTCATCGGGACAGAGCTCCTACAATGAGCAGTTCTTC. It translates to CASSSGQSSYNEQFF.

This clone was seen a few times. This chain links TRBV29-1 with TRBJ2-1, with 8 bases matching TRBD1. The CDR3 consists of 12 residues. Germline trimming cut 7 bases from V and 5 bases from J; bases unmatched to any gene: 4. Germline V gene lookup returns CDR1 SQVTM and CDR2 ANQGSEA. The CDR3 DNA is TGCAGCGGGGACAGGAATAACAATGAGCAGTTCTTC. Translation gives CSGDRNNNEQFF.

The CDR3 nucleotides are TGCAGCGTACCCGGGACGGGGGATCCCTACAATGAGCAGTTCTTC. This translates into CSVPGTGDPYNEQFF. This chain connects TRBV29-1 to TRBJ2-1, with D possibly being TRBD2 (6 bases). CDR3 length: 15 residues. Trimming shortened V by 6 bases and J by 2 bases, and 17 bases separated the two germline ends. Germline loops: CDR1 SQVTM, CDR2 ANQGSEA.

The J gene is TRBJ2-5, the V gene TRBV19; either TRBD1 or TRBD2 may fit D (5 bases each). Trimming removed 5 bases at V and 7 bases at J, with 17 bases between. The CDR3 totals 14 residues. CDR1 is LNHDA, CDR2 SQIVND, per germline (reference sequence). DNA for the CDR3: TGTGCCAGTAGTCCCGGGGCACAAACCCGGACCCAGTACTTC. As protein: CASSPGAQTRTQYF.

This clone was found a few times. The rearrangement uses TRBV19 and TRBJ2-2; possibly TRBD2 for D (5 bases). Trimming cost V 7 bases and J 4 bases, with 13 bases left between them. This CDR3 is built from 14 residues. Germline V gene data show CDR1 as LNHDA and CDR2 as SQIVND (reference sequence). This CDR3 reads CASKADGSTGELFF. In nucleotides, the CDR3 is TGTGCCAGTAAGGCTGATGGGAGCACCGGGGAGCTGTTTTTT.